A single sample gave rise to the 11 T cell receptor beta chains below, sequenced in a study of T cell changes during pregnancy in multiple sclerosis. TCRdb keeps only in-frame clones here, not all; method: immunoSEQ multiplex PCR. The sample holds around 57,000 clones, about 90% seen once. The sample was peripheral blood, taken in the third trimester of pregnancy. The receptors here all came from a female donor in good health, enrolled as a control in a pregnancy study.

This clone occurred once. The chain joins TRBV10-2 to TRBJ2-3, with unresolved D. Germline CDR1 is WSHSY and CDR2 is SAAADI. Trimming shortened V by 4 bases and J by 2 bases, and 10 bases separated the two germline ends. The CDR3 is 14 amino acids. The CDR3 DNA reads TGCGCCAGCAGTGTGTCAGGAGACACAGATACGCAGTATTTT. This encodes CASSVSGDTDTQYF.

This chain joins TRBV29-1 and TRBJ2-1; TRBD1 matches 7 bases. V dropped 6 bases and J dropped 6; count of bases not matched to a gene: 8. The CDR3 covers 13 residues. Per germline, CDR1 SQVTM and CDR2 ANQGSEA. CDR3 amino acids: CSVRLQGRNEQFF. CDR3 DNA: TGCAGCGTGCGCCTACAGGGGCGCAATGAGCAGTTCTTC.

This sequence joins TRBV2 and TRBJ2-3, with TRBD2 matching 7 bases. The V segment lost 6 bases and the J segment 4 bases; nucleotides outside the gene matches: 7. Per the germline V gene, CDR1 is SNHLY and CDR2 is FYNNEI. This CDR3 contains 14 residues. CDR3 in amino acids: CASSPGLSPDTQYF. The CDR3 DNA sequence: TGTGCCAGCAGCCCGGGACTATCGCCAGATACGCAGTATTTT. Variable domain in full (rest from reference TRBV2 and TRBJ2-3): EPEVTQTPSHQVTQMGQEVILRCVPISNHLYFYWYRQILGQKVEFLVSFYNNEISEKSEIFDDQFSVERPDGSNFTLKIRSTKLEDSAMYFCASSPGLSPDTQYFGPGTRLTVL.

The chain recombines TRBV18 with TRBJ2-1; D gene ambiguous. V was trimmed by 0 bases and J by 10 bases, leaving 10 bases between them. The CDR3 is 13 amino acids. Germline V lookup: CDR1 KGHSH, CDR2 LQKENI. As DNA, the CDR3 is TGTGCCAGCTCACCACCAGCCCGTCCAGAGCAGTTCTTC. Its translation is CASSPPARPEQFF.

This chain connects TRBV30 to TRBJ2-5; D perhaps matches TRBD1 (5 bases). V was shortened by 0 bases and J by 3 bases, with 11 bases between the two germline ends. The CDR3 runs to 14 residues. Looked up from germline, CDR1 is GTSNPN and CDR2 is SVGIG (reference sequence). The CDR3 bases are TGTGCCTGGAGTGTATTGCCAGGGAAAGAGACCCAGTACTTC. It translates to CAWSVLPGKETQYF.

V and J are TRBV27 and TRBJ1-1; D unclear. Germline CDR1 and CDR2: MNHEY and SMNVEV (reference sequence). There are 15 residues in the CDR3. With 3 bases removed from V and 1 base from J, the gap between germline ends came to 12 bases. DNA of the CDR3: TGTGCCAGCAGTTTGGCTACAGACCCGAACACTGAAGCTTTCTTT. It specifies CASSLATDPNTEAFF.

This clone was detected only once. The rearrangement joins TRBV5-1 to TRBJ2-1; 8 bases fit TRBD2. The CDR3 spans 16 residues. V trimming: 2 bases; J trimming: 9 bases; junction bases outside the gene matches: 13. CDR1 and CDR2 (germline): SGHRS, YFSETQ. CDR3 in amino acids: CASSFSGGGGLGEQFF. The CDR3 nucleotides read TGCGCCAGCAGCTTTAGCGGAGGCGGGGGGTTGGGTGAGCAGTTCTTC.

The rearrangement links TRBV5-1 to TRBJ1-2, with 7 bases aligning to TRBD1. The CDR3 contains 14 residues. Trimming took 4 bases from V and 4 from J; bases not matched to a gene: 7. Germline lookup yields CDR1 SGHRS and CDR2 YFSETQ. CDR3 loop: CASSRGGQGYGYTF. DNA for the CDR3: TGCGCCAGCAGCCGAGGGGGCCAGGGCTATGGCTACACCTTC.

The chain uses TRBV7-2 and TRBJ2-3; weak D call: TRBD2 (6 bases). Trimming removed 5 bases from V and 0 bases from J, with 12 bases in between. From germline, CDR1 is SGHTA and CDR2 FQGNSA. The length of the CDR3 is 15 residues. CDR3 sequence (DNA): TGTGCCAGCAGCCTCGGGGGTCCTAGCACAGATACGCAGTATTTT. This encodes CASSLGGPSTDTQYF.

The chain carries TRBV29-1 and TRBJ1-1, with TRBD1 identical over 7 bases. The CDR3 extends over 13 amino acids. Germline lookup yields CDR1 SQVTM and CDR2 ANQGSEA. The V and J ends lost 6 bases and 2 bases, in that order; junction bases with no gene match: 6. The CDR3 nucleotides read TGCAGCGTGGGAAGGGGGCTTAACACTGAAGCTTTCTTT. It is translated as CSVGRGLNTEAFF.

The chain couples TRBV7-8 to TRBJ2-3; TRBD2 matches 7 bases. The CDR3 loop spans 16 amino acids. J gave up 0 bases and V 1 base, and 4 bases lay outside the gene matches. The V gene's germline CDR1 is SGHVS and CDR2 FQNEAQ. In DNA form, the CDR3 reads TGTGCCAGCAGCTTAGAGAACGGGGGGAGCACAGATACGCAGTATTTT. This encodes CASSLENGGSTDTQYF.